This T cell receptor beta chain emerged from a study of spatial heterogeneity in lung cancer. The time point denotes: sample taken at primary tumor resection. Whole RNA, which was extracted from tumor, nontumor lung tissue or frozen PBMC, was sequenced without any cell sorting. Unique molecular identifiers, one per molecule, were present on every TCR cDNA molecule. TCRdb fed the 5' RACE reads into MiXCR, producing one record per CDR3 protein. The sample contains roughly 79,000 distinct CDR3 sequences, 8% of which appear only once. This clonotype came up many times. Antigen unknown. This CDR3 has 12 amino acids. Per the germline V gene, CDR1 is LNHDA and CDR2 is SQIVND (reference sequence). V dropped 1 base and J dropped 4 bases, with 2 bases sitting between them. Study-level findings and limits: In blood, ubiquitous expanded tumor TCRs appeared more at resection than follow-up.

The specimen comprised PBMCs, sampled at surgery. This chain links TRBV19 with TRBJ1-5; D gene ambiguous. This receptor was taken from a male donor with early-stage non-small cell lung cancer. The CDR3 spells CASSIVNQPQHF. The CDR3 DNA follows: TGTGCCAGTAGTATAGTAAATCAGCCCCAGCATTTT.